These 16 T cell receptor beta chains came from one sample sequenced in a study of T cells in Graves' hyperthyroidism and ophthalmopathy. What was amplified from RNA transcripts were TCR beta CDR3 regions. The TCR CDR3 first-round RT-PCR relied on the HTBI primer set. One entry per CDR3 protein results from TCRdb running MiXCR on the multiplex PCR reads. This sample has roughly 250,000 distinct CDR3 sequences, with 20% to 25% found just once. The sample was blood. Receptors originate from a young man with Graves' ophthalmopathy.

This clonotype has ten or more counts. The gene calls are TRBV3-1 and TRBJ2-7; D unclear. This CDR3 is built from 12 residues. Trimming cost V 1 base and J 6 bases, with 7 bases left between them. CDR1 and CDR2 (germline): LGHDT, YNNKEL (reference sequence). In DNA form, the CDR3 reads TGTGCCAGCAGCCAAGGGCCTGTCGAGCAGTACTTC. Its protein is CASSQGPVEQYF.

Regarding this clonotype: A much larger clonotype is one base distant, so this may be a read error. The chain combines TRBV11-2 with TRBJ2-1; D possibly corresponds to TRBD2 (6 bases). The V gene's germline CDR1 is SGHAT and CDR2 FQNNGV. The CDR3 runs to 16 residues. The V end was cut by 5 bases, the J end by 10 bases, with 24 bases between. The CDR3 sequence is CASSKDYPLITYEQFF. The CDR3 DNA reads TGTGCCAGCAGCAAGGACTATCCTTTGATCACCTACGAGCAGTTCTTC.

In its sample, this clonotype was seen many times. The CDR3 coding sequence is TGTGCCAGCGGGGAGGGGACACCTGGGGCCAACGTCCTGACTTTC. Its protein product is CASGEGTPGANVLTF. The chain recombines TRBV2 with TRBJ2-6; TRBD2 is a possible D gene (7 bases). This CDR3 region has 15 residues. Trimming removed 8 bases at V and 2 bases at J, with 13 bases between. Germline CDR1 SNHLY, CDR2 FYNNEI. The full variable domain, its missing parts supplied by reference TRBV2 and TRBJ2-6, is EPEVTQTPSHQVTQMGQEVILRCVPISNHLYFYWYRQILGQKVEFLVSFYNNEISEKSEIFDDQFSVERPDGSNFTLKIRSTKLEDSAMYFCASGEGTPGANVLTFGAGSRLTVL.

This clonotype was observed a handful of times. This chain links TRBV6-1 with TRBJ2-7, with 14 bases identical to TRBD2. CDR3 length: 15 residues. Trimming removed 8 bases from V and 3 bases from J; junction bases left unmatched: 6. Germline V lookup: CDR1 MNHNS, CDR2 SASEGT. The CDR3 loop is CASGGTSGSFYEQYF. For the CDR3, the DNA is TGTGCCAGCGGGGGGACTAGCGGGAGTTTCTACGAGCAGTACTTC.

CDR3 region: CASSLARGTEAFF. The CDR3 DNA is TGTGCCAGCAGCTTAGCGCGGGGGACTGAAGCTTTCTTT. The V gene is TRBV7-6, the J gene TRBJ1-1; tentatively, D is TRBD1 (5 bases). V shed 0 bases and J shed 5 bases, with 7 bases lying between them. CDR1 is SGHVS, CDR2 FNYEAQ, per germline. This CDR3 is 13 amino acids long.

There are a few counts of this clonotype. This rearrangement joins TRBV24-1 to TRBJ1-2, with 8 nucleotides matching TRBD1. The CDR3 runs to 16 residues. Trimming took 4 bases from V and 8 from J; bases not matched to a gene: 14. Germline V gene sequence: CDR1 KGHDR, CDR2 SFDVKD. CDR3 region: CATSDPLVDREGGYTF. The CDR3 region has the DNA TGTGCCACCAGTGACCCCCTAGTGGACAGGGAAGGCGGCTACACCTTC.

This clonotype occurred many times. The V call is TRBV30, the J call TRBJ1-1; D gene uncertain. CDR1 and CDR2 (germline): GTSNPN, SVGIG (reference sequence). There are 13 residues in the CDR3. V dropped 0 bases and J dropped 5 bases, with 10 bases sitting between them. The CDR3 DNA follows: TGTGCCTGGAGTGTAACCGCGGGTACTGAAGCTTTCTTT. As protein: CAWSVTAGTEAFF. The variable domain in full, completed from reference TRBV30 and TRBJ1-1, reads SQTIHQWPATLVQPVGSPLSLECTVEGTSNPNLYWYRQAAGRGLQLLFYSVGIGQISSEVPQNLSASRPQDRQFILSSKKLLLSDSGFYLCAWSVTAGTEAFFGQGTRLTVV.

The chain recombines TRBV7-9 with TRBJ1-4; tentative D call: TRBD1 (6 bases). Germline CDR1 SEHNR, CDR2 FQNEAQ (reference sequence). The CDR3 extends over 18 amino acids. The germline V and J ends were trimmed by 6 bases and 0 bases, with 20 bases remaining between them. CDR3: CASRPSTGTTATNEKLFF. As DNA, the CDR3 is TGTGCCAGCAGGCCAAGTACAGGGACCACAGCAACTAATGAAAAACTGTTTTTT.

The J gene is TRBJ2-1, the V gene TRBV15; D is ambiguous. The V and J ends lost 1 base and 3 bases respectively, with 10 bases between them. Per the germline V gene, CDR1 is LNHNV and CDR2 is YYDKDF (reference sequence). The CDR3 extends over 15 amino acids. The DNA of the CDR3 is TGTGCCACCAGCAGAGGAATGGACGGCTACAATGAGCAGTTCTTC. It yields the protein CATSRGMDGYNEQFF.

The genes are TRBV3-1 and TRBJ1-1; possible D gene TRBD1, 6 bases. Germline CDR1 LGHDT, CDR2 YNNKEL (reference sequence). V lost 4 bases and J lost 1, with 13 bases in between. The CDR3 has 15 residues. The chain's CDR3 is CASSPETGWNTEAFF. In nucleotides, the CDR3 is TGTGCCAGCAGCCCCGAGACAGGCTGGAACACTGAAGCTTTCTTT.

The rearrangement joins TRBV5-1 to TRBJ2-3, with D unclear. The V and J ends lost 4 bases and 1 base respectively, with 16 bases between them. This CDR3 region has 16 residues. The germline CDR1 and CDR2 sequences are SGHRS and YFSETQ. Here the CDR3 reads CASSPDATFGTDTQYF. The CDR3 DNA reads TGCGCCAGCAGCCCGGATGCGACATTCGGCACAGATACGCAGTATTTT. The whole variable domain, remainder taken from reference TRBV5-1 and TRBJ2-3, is KAGVTQTPRYLIKTRGQQVTLSCSPISGHRSVSWYQQTPGQGLQFLFEYFSETQRNKGNFPGRFSGRQFSNSRSEMNVSTLELGDSALYLCASSPDATFGTDTQYFGPGTRLTVL.

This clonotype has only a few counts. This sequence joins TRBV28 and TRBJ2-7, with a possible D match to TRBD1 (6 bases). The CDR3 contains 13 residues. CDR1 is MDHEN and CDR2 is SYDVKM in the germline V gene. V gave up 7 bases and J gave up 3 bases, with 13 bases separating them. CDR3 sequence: CASNPQGHYEQYF. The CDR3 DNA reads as TGTGCCAGCAACCCACAGGGTCACTACGAGCAGTACTTC.

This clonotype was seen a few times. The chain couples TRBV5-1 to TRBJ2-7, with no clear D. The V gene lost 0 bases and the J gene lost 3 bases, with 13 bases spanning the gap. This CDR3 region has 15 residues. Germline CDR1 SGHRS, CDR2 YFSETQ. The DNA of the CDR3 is TGCGCCAGCAGCTTGGTCCCTGGTGCGAGCTACGAGCAGTACTTC. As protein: CASSLVPGASYEQYF.

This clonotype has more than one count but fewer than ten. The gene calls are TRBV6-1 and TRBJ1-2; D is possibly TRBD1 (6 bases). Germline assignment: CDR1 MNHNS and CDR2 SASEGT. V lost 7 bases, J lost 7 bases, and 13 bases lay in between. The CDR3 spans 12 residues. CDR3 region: CASTNGRGGYTF. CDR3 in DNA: TGTGCCAGCACCAACGGCAGGGGTGGCTACACCTTC.

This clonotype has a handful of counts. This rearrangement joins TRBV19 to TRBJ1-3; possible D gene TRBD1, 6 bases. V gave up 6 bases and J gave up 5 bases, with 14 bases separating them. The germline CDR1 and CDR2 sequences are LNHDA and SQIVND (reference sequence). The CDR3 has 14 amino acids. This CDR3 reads CASRPRTARNTIYF. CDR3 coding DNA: TGTGCCAGTAGACCCAGGACAGCCCGAAACACCATATATTTT.

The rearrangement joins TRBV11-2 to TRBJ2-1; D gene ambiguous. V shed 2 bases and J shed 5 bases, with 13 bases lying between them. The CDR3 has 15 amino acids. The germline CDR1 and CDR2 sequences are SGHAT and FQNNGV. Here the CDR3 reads CASSLRPVNDNEQFF. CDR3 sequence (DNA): TGTGCCAGCAGCTTACGGCCGGTGAATGACAATGAGCAGTTCTTC. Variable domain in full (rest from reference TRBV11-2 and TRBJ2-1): EAGVAQSPRYKIIEKRQSVAFWCNPISGHATLYWYQQILGQGPKLLIQFQNNGVVDDSQLPKDRFSAERLKGVDSTLKIQPAKLEDSAVYLCASSLRPVNDNEQFFGPGTRLTVL.